This T cell receptor (beta chain) was sequenced for a study of CD8 T cells in Susac syndrome. RNA, at roughly 0.5 to 1 ug, was reverse transcribed with random hexamers. Amplification of TCR beta CDR3 by immunoSEQ multiplex PCR spanned 54 Vbeta and 13 Jbeta. MiXCR, applied by TCRdb to the immunoSEQ multiplex PCR reads, yields one record per CDR3 protein. The table includes around 170,000 distinct CDR3 sequences, roughly 95% detected once. Germline V CDR1 and CDR2: SNHLY, FYNNEI. The CDR3 length is 12 residues. The V segment lost 6 bases and the J segment 9 bases; nucleotides outside the gene matches: 3.

V usage is TRBV2 and J usage is TRBJ2-1; the match to TRBD2 covers 9 bases. The TCR comes from a human donor with Susac syndrome. The sample consisted of CD4+ T cells from PBMCs. The CDR3 is CASRSGGSEQFF. The CDR3 nucleotides are TGTGCCAGCAGAAGCGGGGGGAGTGAGCAGTTCTTC.